This T cell receptor beta chain was documented in a study of cytomegalovirus exposure and HLA in healthy donors. After removal of 2 bases from V and 0 bases from J, the junction contained 7 bases not matched to a gene. Germline lookup yields CDR1 SGHTA and CDR2 FQGNSA. This CDR3 is 16 amino acids long. PCR employed 60 Vbeta and 13 Jbeta primers. The protocol was immunoSEQ multiplex PCR, while the TCRdb copy is restricted to in-frame clones and leaves out a portion. The repertoire holds roughly 200,000 clones, 86% seen once, with less than 0.4% in the top ten. The sample comprised PBMCs. This chain connects TRBV7-2 to TRBJ2-7; 7 nucleotides match TRBD2. This sequence originates from a woman aged 25 to 39 in good health and CMV-seronegative. CDR3 sequence: CASSLTGTTVSYEQYF. CDR3 DNA sequence: TGTGCCAGCAGCTTAACCGGGACTACGGTCTCCTACGAGCAGTACTTC.